The 13 T cell receptor beta chains listed next were all sequenced from one sample in a study of CXCR3-negative and CXCR3-positive naive CD8 T cells. Broader study findings: CXCR3-expressing naive cells carried TRB CDR3s more hydrophobic than those of CXCR3-negative naive cells.

Through 5' RACE with UMI labels, the TRB cDNA libraries were prepared. TCRdb re-called the 5' RACE reads, yielding one record per CDR3 amino acid sequence without DNA. Its table records approximately 59,000 distinct CDR3 sequences. Their cognate antigens are unknown. Material for sequencing was naive CXCR3+ CD8+ T cells from blood. Specified subset: CD45RO-CCR7+CD27+CD95- naive CD8+ T cells expressing CXCR3 (TNR3+). The receptors derive from a human donor in good health. Some clones in this sample may be carry-over from other donors' samples.

This chain uses TRBV12-3 or TRBV12-4 with TRBJ2-7; TCRdb's D call of TRBD1 is untestable without DNA. The CDR3 covers 15 residues. CDR3 in amino acids: CASRGTDSISYEQYF.

The chain uses TRBV28 and TRBJ2-2; TCRdb's D call of TRBD2 is untestable without DNA. Germline-derived CDR1 and CDR2 are MDHEN and SYDVKM. The CDR3 consists of 18 residues. The CDR3 sequence: CASSPGVAGGPRTGELFF. Full variable domain (outside the CDR3, taken from reference TRBV28 and TRBJ2-2): DVKVTQSSRYLVKRTGEKVFLECVQDMDHENMFWYRQDPGLGLRLIYFSYDVKMKEKGDIPEGYSVSREKKERFSLILESASTNQTSMYLCASSPGVAGGPRTGELFFGEGSRLTVL.

This CDR3 is CAIKGGGAYEQYF. This rearrangement joins TRBV10-3 to TRBJ2-7; TCRdb's D call of TRBD2 is untestable without DNA. Germline CDR1 and CDR2: ENHRY and SYGVKD. The CDR3 consists of 13 residues.

The J gene is TRBJ2-1, the V gene TRBV18; no DNA is available, so the TRBD1 call from TCRdb remains unchecked. The CDR3 is made up of 14 amino acids. The germline V gene has CDR1 KGHSH and CDR2 LQKENI. The CDR3 loop is CASSHPDRVLEQFF.

The rearrangement uses TRBV7-9 and TRBJ2-1; TCRdb selects TRBD1, and the lack of DNA leaves this call unchecked. CDR3 length equals 16 residues. The germline CDR1 and CDR2 sequences are SEHNR and FQNEAQ (reference sequence). CDR3 sequence reads: CASSLRDRSSYNEQFF. Using reference TRBV7-9 and TRBJ2-1 for the parts outside the CDR3, the full variable domain is DTGVSQNPRHKITKRGQNVTFRCDPISEHNRLYWYRQTLGQGPEFLTYFQNEAQLEKSRLLSDRFSAERPKGSFSTLEIQRTEQGDSAMYLCASSLRDRSSYNEQFFGPGTRLTVL.

CDR3 residues: CSVTGTGIPTDTQYF. V and J are TRBV29-1 and TRBJ2-3; the D call from TCRdb, TRBD1, cannot be confirmed without DNA. Germline V gene data show CDR1 as SQVTM and CDR2 as ANQGSEA. The CDR3 has 15 residues.

The chain joins TRBV28 to TRBJ1-2. CDR1 and CDR2 (germline): MDHEN, SYDVKM. The CDR3 sequence is 15 residues long. The CDR3 sequence: CASSRRRDTNYGYTF.

J is TRBJ2-7 and V is TRBV19. The V gene's germline CDR1 is LNHDA and CDR2 SQIVND (reference sequence). CDR3 length equals 14 residues. CDR3 residues: CASSITTPSYEQYF.

The chain couples TRBV4-2 to TRBJ1-4. Germline V lookup: CDR1 LGHNA, CDR2 YNFKEQ. CDR3 length: 12 residues. CDR3 in amino acids: CASSEGGEKLFF.

The chain combines TRBV6-2 or TRBV6-3 with TRBJ2-6; TCRdb's D gene call, TRBD1, goes unchecked for lack of DNA. Germline V gene data show CDR1 as MNHEY and CDR2 as SVGEGT. The CDR3 has 18 amino acids. The chain's CDR3 is CASSYGSAGAPGANVLTF.

The chain carries TRBV6-4 and TRBJ2-1; TCRdb's assignment of TRBD1 cannot be checked, as there is no DNA. The CDR3 contains 14 residues. Germline-derived CDR1 and CDR2 are MRHNA and SNTAGT. CDR3 sequence reads: CASSESSGANEQFF.

The chain couples TRBV11-2 to TRBJ2-1. Looked up from germline, CDR1 is SGHAT and CDR2 is FQNNGV. The CDR3 contains 13 residues. The CDR3 loop reads CASSLGSPWEQFF.

The chain couples TRBV7-2 to TRBJ2-7; TCRdb proposes TRBD2, but this gene call is untestable without DNA. Germline V gene lookup returns CDR1 SGHTA and CDR2 FQGNSA. CDR3 size: 15 residues. CDR3 in amino acids: CASSLTSGSAYEQYF.